Sequencing of this T cell receptor beta chain was carried out in a study of technical replicates of blood from several donors. Method: immunoSEQ multiplex PCR; TCRdb's copy keeps in-frame clones and lacks some. The sample lists some 100,000 clones, 96% seen once, with 0.2% to 0.25% in the top ten. The sequence was collected from a human donor in good health. Sequencing used T cells isolated from PBMCs.

DNA of the CDR3: TGTGCCAGCAGCTCTATGATACAGGGGGCGTGGGAGCAGTACTTC. Its protein product is CASSSMIQGAWEQYF. The chain joins TRBV28 to TRBJ2-7; 9 bases are shared with TRBD1. The CDR3 contains 15 residues. The ends lost 6 bases at V and 7 bases at J; junction bases unmatched: 13. Germline CDR1 reads MDHEN; CDR2 reads SYDVKM.